The present entry profiles one T cell receptor (beta chain) with its context. TCRdb ran MiXCR on the RT-PCR reads and lists one entry per CDR3 protein. The sample consists of about 680,000 distinct CDR3 sequences, 14% of them appearing once. V was trimmed by 6 bases and J by 4 bases, leaving 10 bases between them. There are 13 residues in the CDR3. The sequenced sample was memory CD4+ T cells from blood. The TCR was taken from a female donor in good health, serving as a healthy control. The chain joins TRBV12-3 or TRBV12-4 to TRBJ1-5; perhaps TRBD1 as D (6 bases). CDR3: CASRQGFNQPQHF. The CDR3 coding sequence is TGTGCCAGCAGACAGGGTTTTAATCAGCCCCAGCATTTT.